The 23 T cell receptor beta chains below were found in one sample sequenced in a study of shared clonotypes between healthy human individuals. TCRdb keeps only in-frame clones here, not all; method: immunoSEQ multiplex PCR. The table has 2.3 million or so clones, more than 80% seen once. The sample comprised naive CD4+ T cells from PBMCs. The sample's subset: CD45RA+ positively selected. These receptors all come from a man between 18 and 35 years old in good health. Some clones in this sample may be carry-over from other donors' samples.

The V call is TRBV6-4, the J call TRBJ1-2; D is unresolved. Germline-derived CDR1 and CDR2 are MRHNA and SNTAGT. The CDR3 runs to 15 residues. The ends were cut back, 5 bases at V and 7 bases at J, with 20 bases in the middle. CDR3 sequence: CASSSRGDTGGGYTF. The CDR3 nucleotides are TGTGCCAGCAGTTCGCGGGGAGACACGGGCGGTGGCTACACCTTC.

The rearrangement joins TRBV9 to TRBJ2-3; 8 nucleotides align to TRBD2. V gave up 0 bases and J gave up 6 bases; unmatched junction bases: 9. CDR3 length: 16 residues. Germline CDR1 is SGDLS and CDR2 is YYNGEE. CDR3 DNA sequence: TGTGCCAGCAGCGTAGTTTCGGGAGGGAATCGGGATACGCAGTATTTT. It specifies CASSVVSGGNRDTQYF.

The chain combines TRBV5-1 with TRBJ2-1; 14 bases fit TRBD2. Germline CDR1 reads SGHRS; CDR2 reads YFSETQ. V was pared by 3 bases and J by 5 bases, with 10 bases of the junction left unmatched. This CDR3 comprises 18 residues. The CDR3 loop reads CASSYRRLAGGTHNEQFF. The CDR3 coding sequence is TGCGCCAGCAGCTATAGGCGACTAGCGGGAGGGACCCACAATGAGCAGTTCTTC.

J is TRBJ2-1 and V is TRBV7-9; TRBD1 agrees at 7 bases. This CDR3 contains 14 residues. V gave up 2 bases and J gave up 9 bases; unmatched junction bases: 7. CDR1 and CDR2 from the germline V gene are SEHNR and FQNEAQ (reference sequence). Here the CDR3 DNA reads TGTGCCAGCAGCTTATCGGTGACAGGGCCTGAGCAGTTCTTC. Its translation is CASSLSVTGPEQFF.

The gene calls are TRBV19 and TRBJ2-6; D is undetermined. Germline-derived CDR1 and CDR2 are LNHDA and SQIVND (reference sequence). The CDR3 is 16 amino acids. V was trimmed by 1 base and J by 0 bases, leaving 7 bases between them. The CDR3 DNA reads as TGTGCCAGTAGTATAGTGGGCAGCTCTGGGGCCAACGTCCTGACTTTC. Protein product: CASSIVGSSGANVLTF.

The chain employs TRBV29-1 and TRBJ1-1; maybe TRBD1 (5 bases). The CDR3 is 12 amino acids. Germline CDR1 SQVTM, CDR2 ANQGSEA. The V and J ends lost 7 bases and 5 bases respectively, with 14 bases between them. The CDR3 DNA is TGCAGCGGTAACCAGGGAAGGACTGAAGCTTTCTTT. Translation: CSGNQGRTEAFF.

The rearrangement uses TRBV6-5 and TRBJ2-7; 8 bases agree with TRBD2. The CDR3 is made up of 13 amino acids. Trimming at V came to 7 bases and at J to 7 bases, leaving 9 bases not matched to a gene. In germline, CDR1 is MNHEY, CDR2 SVGAGI. CDR3 residues: CASNRSGRREQYF. CDR3 bases: TGTGCCAGCAACCGAAGCGGGAGACGGGAGCAGTACTTC.

Remarks on this clone: In the same sample, other DNA sequences code for this CDR3. The chain is built from TRBV7-3 and TRBJ1-1; D unclear. V gave up 1 base and J gave up 2 bases, with 8 bases separating them. Germline CDR1 reads SGHTA; CDR2 reads FQGTGA. The CDR3 is 14 residues long. The CDR3 spells CASSLIGSNTEAFF. The DNA of the CDR3 is TGTGCCAGCAGCTTAATAGGCAGTAACACTGAAGCTTTCTTT.

V usage is TRBV5-1 and J usage is TRBJ2-3, with D possibly matching TRBD1 (6 bases). CDR1 and CDR2 from the germline V gene are SGHRS and YFSETQ. The CDR3 extends over 15 amino acids. Trimming pared 9 bases from V and 8 bases from J, leaving 25 bases between. The DNA of the CDR3 is TGCGCCACCTCCCCGGGCCCCGGGATAGGGGGTACGCAGTATTTT. It specifies CATSPGPGIGGTQYF. Full variable domain (outside the CDR3, taken from reference TRBV5-1 and TRBJ2-3): KAGVTQTPRYLIKTRGQQVTLSCSPISGHRSVSWYQQTPGQGLQFLFEYFSETQRNKGNFPGRFSGRQFSNSRSEMNVSTLELGDSALYLCATSPGPGIGGTQYFGPGTRLTVL.

This clone came up a few times. The chain is built from TRBV9 and TRBJ1-5; D is uncertain. Germline CDR1 SGDLS, CDR2 YYNGEE. V was pared by 0 bases and J by 0 bases, with 7 bases between. This CDR3 is built from 15 residues. This CDR3 reads CASSVVGYSNQPQHF. DNA of the CDR3: TGTGCCAGCAGCGTAGTGGGCTATAGCAATCAGCCCCAGCATTTT.

The V and J genes are TRBV28 and TRBJ2-7, with 10 bases identical to TRBD2. This CDR3 has 21 amino acids. Unmatched junction bases numbered 19, after V lost 2 bases and J lost 0 bases. Germline CDR1 is MDHEN and CDR2 is SYDVKM. CDR3 amino acids: CASSLPDGAGVGLADSYEQYF. CDR3 nucleotides: TGTGCCAGCAGTTTACCCGACGGGGCAGGGGTTGGACTAGCGGACTCCTACGAGCAGTACTTC.

The rearrangement uses TRBV7-3 and TRBJ2-1, with 9 bases matching TRBD1. In germline, CDR1 is SGHTA, CDR2 FQGTGA. V was pared by 5 bases and J by 2 bases, with 13 bases of the junction left unmatched. The CDR3 extends over 18 amino acids. The CDR3 region has the DNA TGTGCCAGCAGCCGCGGGTTACAGGGGGCATTTCCCTACAATGAGCAGTTCTTC. Translation: CASSRGLQGAFPYNEQFF.

The rearrangement joins TRBV29-1 to TRBJ2-1; 9 nucleotides align to TRBD2. The CDR3 covers 11 residues. V dropped 7 bases and J dropped 10; count of bases not matched to a gene: 5. CDR1 is SQVTM, CDR2 ANQGSEA, per germline. The CDR3 protein is CSGGTSFEQFF. The CDR3 DNA sequence: TGCAGCGGGGGGACTAGCTTCGAGCAGTTCTTC.

The J gene is TRBJ2-7, the V gene TRBV29-1; 13 bases line up with TRBD2. The CDR3 contains 14 residues. Germline CDR1 reads SQVTM; CDR2 reads ANQGSEA. J was trimmed by 5 bases and V by 6 bases; bases with no gene match: 7. The CDR3: CSVKRTSGSNEQYF. The DNA of the CDR3 is TGCAGCGTCAAGCGGACTAGCGGGAGTAACGAGCAGTACTTC.

The chain is built from TRBV28 and TRBJ2-1; D not certain. Per the germline V gene, CDR1 is MDHEN and CDR2 is SYDVKM. V was shortened by 7 bases and J by 9 bases, with 19 bases between the two germline ends. This CDR3 has 14 amino acids. Written as DNA, the CDR3 is TGTGCCAGCACCCCCGGTAGCTATTCCGCTGAGCAGTTCTTC. Its protein product is CASTPGSYSAEQFF.

The chain has TRBV28 and TRBJ1-2; D not certain. The CDR3 contains 12 residues. Between the trimmed V and J ends, which lost 5 bases and 3 bases, there was a span of 7 bases. In germline, CDR1 is MDHEN, CDR2 SYDVKM. CDR3: CASSAGDYGYTF. The CDR3 DNA follows: TGTGCCAGCAGTGCCGGGGACTATGGCTACACCTTC.

The rearrangement joins TRBV7-9 to TRBJ1-5; 9 bases align to TRBD1. Germline V CDR1 and CDR2: SEHNR, FQNEAQ (reference sequence). V lost 5 bases and J lost 7; bases outside the gene matches: 15. The CDR3 runs 17 residues. The CDR3 DNA sequence: TGTGCCAGCAGCCCGGGAGGGGGACAGGGTTTCAGCCAGCCCCAGCATTTT. Translated, it gives CASSPGGGQGFSQPQHF.

The V and J genes are TRBV7-3 and TRBJ2-1; D ambiguous. CDR1 is SGHTA and CDR2 is FQGTGA in the germline V gene. Trimming removed 5 bases from V and 3 bases from J, with 11 bases in between. CDR3 size: 14 residues. CDR3 sequence (DNA): TGTGCCAGCAGCCCTAGGCGACACTACAATGAGCAGTTCTTC. Encoded protein: CASSPRRHYNEQFF.

Concerning this clone: Distinct nucleotide sequences in the sample also encode this CDR3. The V call is TRBV9, the J call TRBJ1-1; D not resolved. The germline gives CDR1 SGDLS, CDR2 YYNGEE. Trimming left V 0 bases short and J 1 base short, with 4 bases between. The length of the CDR3 is 13 residues. The CDR3 sequence: CASSVGSNTEAFF. The CDR3 DNA sequence: TGTGCCAGCAGCGTAGGCTCGAACACTGAAGCTTTCTTT.

This clone was recorded a few times. Other DNA sequences within the sample encode an identical CDR3. The V call is TRBV19, the J call TRBJ1-1, with D possibly being TRBD1 (5 bases). CDR3 length: 13 amino acids. V gave up 3 bases and J gave up 1 base, with 6 bases separating them. Germline loops: CDR1 LNHDA, CDR2 SQIVND (reference sequence). CDR3: CASSIQGNTEAFF. The CDR3 DNA reads TGTGCCAGTAGTATCCAGGGGAACACTGAAGCTTTCTTT. Drawing the rest from reference TRBV19 and TRBJ1-1, the complete variable domain is DGGITQSPKYLFRKEGQNVTLSCEQNLNHDAMYWYRQDPGQGLRLIYYSQIVNDFQKGDIAEGYSVSREKKESFPLTVTSAQKNPTAFYLCASSIQGNTEAFFGQGTRLTVV.

The chain couples TRBV7-2 to TRBJ2-3; TRBD2 aligns across 12 bases. The V and J ends lost 5 bases and 2 bases, in that order; junction bases with no gene match: 5. The germline gives CDR1 SGHTA, CDR2 FQGNSA. There are 16 residues in the CDR3. This chain's CDR3 is CASSVGTSGLTDTQYF. Written as DNA, the CDR3 is TGTGCCAGCAGCGTCGGGACTAGCGGGCTCACAGATACGCAGTATTTT. Full variable domain (outside the CDR3, taken from reference TRBV7-2 and TRBJ2-3): GAGVSQSPSNKVTEKGKDVELRCDPISGHTALYWYRQSLGQGLEFLIYFQGNSAPDKSGLPSDRFSAERTGGSVSTLTIQRTQQEDSAVYLCASSVGTSGLTDTQYFGPGTRLTVL.

The chain uses TRBV28 and TRBJ1-5; D gene uncertain. The germline V gene has CDR1 MDHEN and CDR2 SYDVKM. The CDR3 is made up of 14 amino acids. Between the trimmed V and J ends, which lost 3 bases and 2 bases, there was a span of 8 bases. CDR3 in amino acids: CASSFLAGNQPQHF. DNA for the CDR3: TGTGCCAGCAGTTTTTTAGCAGGCAATCAGCCCCAGCATTTT.

The chain combines TRBV6-5 with TRBJ1-3, with a tentative D call TRBD1 (6 bases). The ends were cut back, 6 bases at V and 4 bases at J, with 13 bases in the middle. This CDR3 has 14 residues. Germline V gene sequence: CDR1 MNHEY, CDR2 SVGAGI. The CDR3 reads CASSPGRGGNTIYF. CDR3 nucleotides: TGTGCCAGCAGCCCAGGCAGGGGCGGAAACACCATATATTTT.